This T cell receptor beta chain emerged from a study of T cells in tumors after PD-1 blockade. About the study: Either cemiplimab 350 mg every 2 weeks or pembrolizumab 200 mg every 3 weeks was given. During anti-PD-1 treatment, some patients continued daily vismodegib 150 mg. Regarding the study as a whole: Peripheral recruitment is suggested, as some novel exhausted tumor clones were in pre-treatment blood.

This clone appeared once. Its matching antigen is unknown. Genomic DNA template from tumor biopsies or peripheral blood, about 616 ng to 6,500 ng input. Germline-derived CDR1 and CDR2 are SEHNR and FQNEAQ (reference sequence). The CDR3 is 14 residues long. Trimming took 3 bases from V and 8 from J; bases not matched to a gene: 5. Assay: immunoSEQ multiplex PCR; the TCRdb copy retains only in-frame clones and omits some. Of just under 65,000 clones listed, roughly 70% are singletons. Material: PBMCs, obtained after anti-PD-1 treatment. The clonotype was recovered from a human donor with basal cell carcinoma. V usage is TRBV7-9 and J usage is TRBJ1-4, with 8 bases identical to TRBD1. CDR3 sequence: CASSLTGVSEKLFF. CDR3 DNA: TGTGCCAGCAGCTTGACAGGGGTCAGCGAAAAACTGTTTTTT. The full variable domain, its missing parts supplied by reference TRBV7-9 and TRBJ1-4, is DTGVSQNPRHKITKRGQNVTFRCDPISEHNRLYWYRQTLGQGPEFLTYFQNEAQLEKSRLLSDRFSAERPKGSFSTLEIQRTEQGDSAMYLCASSLTGVSEKLFFGSGTQLSVL.